The clone carrying this T cell receptor beta chain appeared a few times. No antigen is known for it. Each TCR beta cDNA library carried unique molecular identifiers. The T cell input of roughly 0.95 to 10 million gave roughly 460,000 cDNA molecules. One entry per CDR3 protein results from TCRdb running MiXCR on the PCR reads. Of 740,000 or so distinct CDR3 sequences listed, 53% are singletons. This sample is drawn from a study of post-analysis software for immune sequencing data. The V end was cut by 6 bases, the J end by 0 bases, with 9 bases between. CDR3 length: 14 residues. Germline V gene lookup returns CDR1 SNHLY and CDR2 FYNNEI. Study results and limitations: About 5 TRBV segments occurring more often in patients than controls included TRBV5-6, TRBV5-1 and TRBV20-1. Samples prepared in the same batch strongly co-clustered by F measure.

Source material: blood. This TCR was sampled from a girl between 5 and 17 years old with multiple sclerosis. The J gene is TRBJ2-4, the V gene TRBV2; no clear D. CDR3 in amino acids: CASSNRVAKNIQYF. CDR3 nucleotide sequence: TGTGCCAGCAGCAATAGAGTAGCCAAAAACATTCAGTACTTC.